This record concerns one T cell receptor (beta chain) sequence. Making the TCR beta cDNA relied on 5'RACE template switching with UMIs. TCRdb reprocessed the 5' RACE reads, keeping one entry per CDR3 protein, no DNA. Recorded here are some 460,000 distinct CDR3 sequences; the top ten clones represent 1.4%. This entry belongs to a study of T cells expressing NK-cell markers. Germline CDR1 reads SQVTM; CDR2 reads ANQGSEA. CDR3 size: 15 residues. Sequencing input: blood T cells: a sorted CD56 or NKG2C T cell subset, CD4+ or CD8+ T cells, or bulk PBMC T cells (not recorded which). V is TRBV29-1 and J is TRBJ2-2; TCRdb gives TRBD1 as the D gene, but with no DNA this cannot be confirmed. The receptor comes from a woman aged 45-60 years in good health. The CDR3 here is CSPLTGGGGAGELFF.